This T cell receptor (beta chain) was captured in a study of T cell responses to AZD1222 COVID-19 vaccine. The germline CDR1 and CDR2 sequences are LNHDA and SQIVND (reference sequence). Trimming pared 6 bases from V and 0 bases from J, leaving 12 bases between. The CDR3 sequence is 14 residues long. Libraries were prepared by immunoSEQ multiplex PCR; TCRdb keeps only in-frame clonotypes and omits some of them. This table holds about 180,000 clones, approximately 86% found once. Specimen: peripheral blood, collected 28 days after the second AZD1222 dose. This chain links TRBV19 with TRBJ2-7; D remains ambiguous. The TCR was taken from an adult who received the AZD1222 COVID-19 vaccine. CDR3 residues: CASRSRMSSYEQYF. For the CDR3, the DNA is TGTGCCAGTAGAAGCCGGATGAGCTCCTACGAGCAGTACTTC.